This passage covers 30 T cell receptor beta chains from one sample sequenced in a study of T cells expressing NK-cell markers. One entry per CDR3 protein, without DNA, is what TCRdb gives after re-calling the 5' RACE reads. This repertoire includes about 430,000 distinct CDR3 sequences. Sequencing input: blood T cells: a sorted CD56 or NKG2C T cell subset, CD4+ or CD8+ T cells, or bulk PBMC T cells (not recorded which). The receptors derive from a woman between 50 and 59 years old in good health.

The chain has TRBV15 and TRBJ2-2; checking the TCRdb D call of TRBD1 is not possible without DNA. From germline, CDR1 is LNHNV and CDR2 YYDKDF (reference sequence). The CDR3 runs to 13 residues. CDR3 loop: CATSARTDGELFF.

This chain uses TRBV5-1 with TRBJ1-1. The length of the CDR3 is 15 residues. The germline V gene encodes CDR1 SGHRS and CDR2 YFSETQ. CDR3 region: CASSSQTGMNTEAFF.

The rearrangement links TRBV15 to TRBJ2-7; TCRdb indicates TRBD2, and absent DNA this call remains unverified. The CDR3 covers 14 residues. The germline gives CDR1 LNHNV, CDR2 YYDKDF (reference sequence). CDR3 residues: CATSRASGTYEQYF.

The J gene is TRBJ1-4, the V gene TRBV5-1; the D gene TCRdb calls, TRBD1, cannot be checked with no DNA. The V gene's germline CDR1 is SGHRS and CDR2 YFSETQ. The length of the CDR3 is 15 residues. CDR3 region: CASSIQTGSNEKLFF.

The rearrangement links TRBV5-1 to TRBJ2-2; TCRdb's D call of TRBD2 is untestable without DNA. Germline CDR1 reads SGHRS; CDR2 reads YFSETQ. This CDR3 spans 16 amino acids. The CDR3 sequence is CASSLFRLPKSEELFF.

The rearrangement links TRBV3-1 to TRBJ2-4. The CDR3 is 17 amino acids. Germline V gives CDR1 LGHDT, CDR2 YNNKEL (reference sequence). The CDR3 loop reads CASSQDKKGVAKNIQYF. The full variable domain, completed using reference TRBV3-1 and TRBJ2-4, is DTAVSQTPKYLVTQMGNDKSIKCEQNLGHDTMYWYKQDSKKFLKIMFSYNNKELIINETVPNRFSPKSPDKAHLNLHINSLELGDSAVYFCASSQDKKGVAKNIQYFGAGTRLSVL.

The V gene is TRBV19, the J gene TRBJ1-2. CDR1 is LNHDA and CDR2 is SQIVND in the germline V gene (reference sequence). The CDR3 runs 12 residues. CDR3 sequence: CASSREHYGYTF.

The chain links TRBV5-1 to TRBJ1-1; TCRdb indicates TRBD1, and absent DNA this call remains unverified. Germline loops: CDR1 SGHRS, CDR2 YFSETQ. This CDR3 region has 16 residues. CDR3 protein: CASSLTRQGGITEAFF.

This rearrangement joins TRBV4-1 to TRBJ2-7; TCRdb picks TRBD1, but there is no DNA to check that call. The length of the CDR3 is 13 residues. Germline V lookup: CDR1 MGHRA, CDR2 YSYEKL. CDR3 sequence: CASSQGQGREQYF.

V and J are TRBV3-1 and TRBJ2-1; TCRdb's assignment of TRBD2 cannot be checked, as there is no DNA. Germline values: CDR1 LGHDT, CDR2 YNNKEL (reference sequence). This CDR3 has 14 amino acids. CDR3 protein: CASSQGRTGPGQFF.

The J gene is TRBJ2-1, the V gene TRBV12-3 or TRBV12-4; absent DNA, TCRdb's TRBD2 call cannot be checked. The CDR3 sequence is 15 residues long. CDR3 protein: CASSPNSGIGHEQFF.

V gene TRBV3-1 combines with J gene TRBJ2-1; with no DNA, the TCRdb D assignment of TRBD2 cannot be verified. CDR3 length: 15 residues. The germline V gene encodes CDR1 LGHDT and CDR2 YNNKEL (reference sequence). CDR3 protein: CASSHPTSGYNEQFF.

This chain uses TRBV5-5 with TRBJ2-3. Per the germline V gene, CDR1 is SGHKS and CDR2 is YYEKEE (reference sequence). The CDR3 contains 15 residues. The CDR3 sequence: CASSLAESSTDTQYF.

This chain's CDR3 is CASSVTGQGEDTQYF. The J gene is TRBJ2-3, the V gene TRBV6-1; TCRdb gives TRBD1 as the D gene, but with no DNA this cannot be confirmed. CDR1 is MNHNS and CDR2 is SASEGT in the germline V gene. This CDR3 is built from 15 residues.

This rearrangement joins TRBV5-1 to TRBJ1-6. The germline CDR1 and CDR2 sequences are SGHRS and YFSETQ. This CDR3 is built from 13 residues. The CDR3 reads CASSLDRGHLSHF.

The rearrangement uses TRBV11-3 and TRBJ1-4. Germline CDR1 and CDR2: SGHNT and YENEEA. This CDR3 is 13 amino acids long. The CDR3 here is CASSGRADEKLFF.

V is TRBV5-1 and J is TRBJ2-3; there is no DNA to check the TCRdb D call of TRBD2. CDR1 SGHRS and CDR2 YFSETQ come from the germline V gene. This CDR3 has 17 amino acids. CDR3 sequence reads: CASSLAVTSGSADTQYF.

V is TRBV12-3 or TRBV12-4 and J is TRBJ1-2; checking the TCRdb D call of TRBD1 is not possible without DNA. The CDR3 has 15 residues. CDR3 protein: CASSFSGTGYYGYTF.

CDR3 in amino acids: CASNTGIPYGYTF. The chain is built from TRBV12-3 or TRBV12-4 and TRBJ1-2; the D call of TRBD1 rests on TCRdb alone, since no DNA is present to check it. The length of the CDR3 is 13 residues.

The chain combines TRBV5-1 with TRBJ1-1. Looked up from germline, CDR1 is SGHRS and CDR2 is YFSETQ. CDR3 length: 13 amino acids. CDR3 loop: CASSSGVNTEAFF.

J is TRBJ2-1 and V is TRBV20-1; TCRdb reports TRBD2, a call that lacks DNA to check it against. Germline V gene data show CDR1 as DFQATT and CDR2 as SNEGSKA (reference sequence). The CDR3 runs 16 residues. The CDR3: CSARPGAGALNNEQFF.

This CDR3 is CASVAVNTGELFF. The chain joins TRBV19 to TRBJ2-2. CDR1 and CDR2 (germline): LNHDA, SQIVND (reference sequence). CDR3 length: 13 amino acids.

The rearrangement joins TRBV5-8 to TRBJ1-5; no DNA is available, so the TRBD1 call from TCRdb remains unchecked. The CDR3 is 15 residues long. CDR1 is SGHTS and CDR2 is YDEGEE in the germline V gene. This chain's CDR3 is CASIGRVRGNQPQHF.

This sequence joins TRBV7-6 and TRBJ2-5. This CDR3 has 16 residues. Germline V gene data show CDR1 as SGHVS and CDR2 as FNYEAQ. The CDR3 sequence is CASSLAALTTQETQYF.

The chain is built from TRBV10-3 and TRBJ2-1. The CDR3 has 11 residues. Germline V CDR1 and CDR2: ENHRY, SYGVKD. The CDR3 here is CAIASLDEQFF.

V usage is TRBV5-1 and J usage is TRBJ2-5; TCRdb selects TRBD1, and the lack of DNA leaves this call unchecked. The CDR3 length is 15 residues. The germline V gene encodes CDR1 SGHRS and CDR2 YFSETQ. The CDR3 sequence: CASSERRGGQETQYF. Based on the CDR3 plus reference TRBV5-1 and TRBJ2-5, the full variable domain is KAGVTQTPRYLIKTRGQQVTLSCSPISGHRSVSWYQQTPGQGLQFLFEYFSETQRNKGNFPGRFSGRQFSNSRSEMNVSTLELGDSALYLCASSERRGGQETQYFGPGTRLLVL.

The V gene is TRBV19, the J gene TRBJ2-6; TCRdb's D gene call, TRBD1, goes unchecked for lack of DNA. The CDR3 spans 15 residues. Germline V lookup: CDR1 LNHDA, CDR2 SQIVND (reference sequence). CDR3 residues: CASSIEQGWANVLTF.

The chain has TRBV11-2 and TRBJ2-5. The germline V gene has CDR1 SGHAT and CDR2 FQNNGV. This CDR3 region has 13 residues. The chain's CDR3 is CASSLERVETQYF.

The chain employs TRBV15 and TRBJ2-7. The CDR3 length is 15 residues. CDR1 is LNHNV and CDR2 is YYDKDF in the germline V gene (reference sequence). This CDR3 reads CATSRAPRGAYEQYF.

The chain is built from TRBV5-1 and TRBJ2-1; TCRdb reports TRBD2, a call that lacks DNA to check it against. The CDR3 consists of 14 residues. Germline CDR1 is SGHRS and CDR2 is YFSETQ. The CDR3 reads CASSLGTSPNEQFF.